This T cell receptor (beta chain) was identified during a study of T cell clonotyping in hematopoietic cell transplantation. Assay used: immunoSEQ multiplex PCR; TCRdb lists only in-frame clones, some missing. This table holds over 10,000 clones, around 90% found once. The CDR3 sequence is 16 residues long. From germline, CDR1 is MNHEY and CDR2 SMNVEV (reference sequence). The germline V and J ends were trimmed by 5 bases and 4 bases, with 20 bases remaining between them. Notes on this clone: Its antigen is not identified.

Points from the study as a whole: Graft donor and pretransplant recipient Inverse Simpson Index values predicted broader posttransplant TCR diversity. At the given depth, recipient repertoires were over 95% de novo clonotypes.

This sequence originates from a woman between 45 and 60 years old in good health. Some clones in this sample may be carry-over from other donors' samples. The sample taken for sequencing was peripheral blood mononuclear cells. The chain recombines TRBV27 with TRBJ1-2, with a weak D call TRBD1 (6 bases). CDR3 nucleotide sequence: TGTGCCAGCAGTACACATGGGGGCAGTCGAGGCTATGGCTACACCTTC. Translated: CASSTHGGSRGYGYTF.